This T cell receptor beta chain was sequenced in a study of cytomegalovirus exposure and HLA in healthy donors. The donors were members of the validation cohort, which comprised roughly 120 subjects and was separate from the first cohort of 666 subjects. Profiled with immunoSEQ multiplex PCR; TCRdb holds only in-frame clones, not every one. The table includes fewer than 120,000 clones, roughly nine tenths detected once. Germline lookup yields CDR1 MDHEN and CDR2 SYDVKM. Trimming shortened V by 2 bases and J by 7 bases, and 15 bases separated the two germline ends. CDR3 length: 14 amino acids. Sequences were obtained from PBMCs. This clonotype originated in a woman aged 18-35 years in good health and CMV-seronegative. V and J are TRBV28 and TRBJ2-7, with D possibly TRBD1 on 5 matching bases. CDR3 sequence reads: CASSLNRLGAEQYF. Written as DNA, the CDR3 is TGTGCCAGCAGTTTAAACAGGTTAGGTGCGGAGCAGTACTTC.